This TCR beta chain is from a study of T cell responses to AZD1222 COVID-19 vaccine. General study results and limits: Spike-spanning, vaccine-associated CD4 TCRs were dominant at 160-218 and 743-854. AZD1222 recipients seropositive at baseline numbered only 6 or 7. Donors were chiefly white British, with a greater number of females, and clonal diversity was perhaps underestimated. The study sampled repertoires only after the peak T cell response.

TCRdb's table, derived via immunoSEQ multiplex PCR, lists solely in-frame clones and lacks some. The data hold about 110,000 clones, with approximately 86% observed a single time. The CDR3 length is 16 residues. Germline lookup yields CDR1 MDHEN and CDR2 SYDVKM. Trimming took 7 bases from V and 7 from J, leaving 22 bases between them. A remark on this clone: What it binds is unknown.

This receptor was taken from an adult in good health. This material consisted of peripheral blood, taken on day 0 of MenACWY control vaccination. This rearrangement joins TRBV28 to TRBJ2-2; D is perhaps TRBD1 (5 bases). CDR3: CASTISWGEDGGELFF. The CDR3 region has the DNA TGTGCCAGCACCATCAGCTGGGGCGAGGACGGCGGGGAGCTGTTTTTT.